The clone carrying this T cell receptor (delta chain) is termed large. The antigen remains unidentified. V was pared by 1 base and J by 8 bases, with 12 bases of the junction left unmatched. CDR1 is GEAIGNYY and CDR2 is EKD in the germline V gene. This CDR3 comprises 17 residues. Primers for all 8 TRDV and 4 TRDJ genes amplified genomic DNA in 32-plex. Adapter PCR followed 3 barcoding PCR cycles that attached a 12-nucleotide UMI. TCRdb re-identified clones in the multiplex PCR reads via CATT. Here the sample spans about 1,900 delta-chain clones, roughly 6% being singletons. The data are from a study of DNA immune sequencing with unique molecular identifiers. Study background: Sequencing used genomic DNA of immunomagnetically enriched buffy-coat γδ T cells. PBMC-derived γδ T cells were enriched by FACS. General study results and limits: TRD diversity varied, with several healthy donors highly oligoclonal. The most frequent TRD pairing among healthy donor clonotypes was TRDV2-TRDJ1.

Sequenced material: gamma-delta T cells from buffy coat blood. The receptor was derived from a human donor in good health. The rearrangement uses TRDV2 and TRDJ1; 13 nucleotides agree with TRDD3. The CDR3 spells CACDTAVLGDTLKKLIF. The CDR3 coding sequence is TGTGCCTGTGACACGGCGGTACTGGGGGATACGTTGAAGAAACTCATCTTT.